This T cell receptor beta chain came from a study of blood T cell repertoires in COVID-19 (dated by TCRdb to 2019 to 2021). For the study in its entirety: The collaborator samples originated in the United States, Italy and Spain and spanned the acute and convalescent phases of COVID-19. The prospective study material was composed of cDNA or gDNA derived from T cells, B-cell-depleted T cells, or PBMCs. Subjects who had been exposed to COVID-19, were actively infected with it, or had recovered from it provided the deeply sampled blood TCRbeta repertoires that made up the dataset. The repertoires were released in a freely available public database meant as a resource for research on the immune response to SARS-CoV-2. The samples were drawn from two sources: the first 160 participants of the ongoing ImmuneRACE study, and fewer than 1,500 subjects contributed by 6 global collaborators. Sample metadata almost always included a de-identified subject ID, COVID-19 status, age in years and sex. Where available, HLA class I and class II types were taken from metadata supplied by the sample provider and were not determined by assay-based typing.

Beyond this particular receptor, the publication reports: The amount of clinical and demographic metadata varied by source and participant and was provided uncurated.

Collaborating institutions collected whole blood in K2EDTA tubes following their own protocols. For TCRbeta analysis, collaborators shipped samples in one of three forms: frozen whole blood, isolated PBMCs, or DNA extracted from either of those sample types. A note on this clone: No cognate antigen has been identified for it. No per-base quality is available; no much larger clone lies one base away.

V loses 6 bases at its end and J loses 5 bases; junction bases beyond the gene matches: 3. The CDR3 spans 13 residues, from the cysteine through the phenylalanine. Only the CDR3 part of the read is kept: 39 bases, read in frame from the first base. Reading the germline V gene gives CDR1 SNHLY and CDR2 FYNNEI. TCRbeta CDR3 regions were amplified from genomic DNA using the immunoSEQ Assay, a bias-controlled multiplex PCR. The study's processing was this. The number of nucleated cells in each sample was estimated from the amplification of reference gene primers within the assay. To quantify the absolute abundance of each unique TCRbeta CDR3 rearrangement, sequence reads were collapsed and filtered. For each sample, productive Simpson clonality was calculated as the square root of Simpson's diversity index over productive rearrangements. Here the immuneACCESS table is served through TCRdb, limited to in-frame sequences with V and J called. Missing clones are a known gap in these copies; in checked studies unresolved V genes cover under half, and the rest lacks a known reason. The DNA was the basis for D and trimming; V, J and clone size are from that table. The sample data list roughly 120,000 clones, and 90% of these were observed just once. The top ten clonotypes cover more than 3% of the sample.

The chain is assembled from TRBV2 and TRBJ2-1; TRBD2 matches 8 bases in the middle. The sequence was obtained from a man aged 45 to 65 with active COVID-19. The sample comprised peripheral blood. CDR3 loop: CASRGLGDNEQFF. At the DNA level, the sequence is TGTGCCAGCAGGGGACTAGGTGACAATGAGCAGTTCTTC.